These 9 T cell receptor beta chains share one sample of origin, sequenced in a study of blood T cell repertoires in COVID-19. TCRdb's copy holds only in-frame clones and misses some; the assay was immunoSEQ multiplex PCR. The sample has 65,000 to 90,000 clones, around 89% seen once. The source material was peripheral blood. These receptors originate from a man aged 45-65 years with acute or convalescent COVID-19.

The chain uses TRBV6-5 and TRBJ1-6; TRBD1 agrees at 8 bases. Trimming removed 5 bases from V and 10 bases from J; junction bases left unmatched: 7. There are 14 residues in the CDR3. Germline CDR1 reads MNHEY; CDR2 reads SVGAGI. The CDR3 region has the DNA TGTGCCAGCAGTCCTGGACAGGGATACTCACCCCTCCACTTT. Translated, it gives CASSPGQGYSPLHF.

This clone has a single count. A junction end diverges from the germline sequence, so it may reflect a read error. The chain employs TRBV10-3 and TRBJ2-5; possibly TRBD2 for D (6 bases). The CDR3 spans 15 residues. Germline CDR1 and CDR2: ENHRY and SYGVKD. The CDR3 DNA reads TGTGCCTTCAGTGAGTCAGAAGGAGGGGCAGAGACCCTGTACTTC. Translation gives CAFSESEGGAETLYF.

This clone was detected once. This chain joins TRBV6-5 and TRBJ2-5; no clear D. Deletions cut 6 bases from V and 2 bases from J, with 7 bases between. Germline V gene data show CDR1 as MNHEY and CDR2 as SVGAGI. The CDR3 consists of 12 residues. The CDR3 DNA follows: TGTGCCAGCAGCCCACTGCAAGAGACCCAGTACTTC. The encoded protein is CASSPLQETQYF.

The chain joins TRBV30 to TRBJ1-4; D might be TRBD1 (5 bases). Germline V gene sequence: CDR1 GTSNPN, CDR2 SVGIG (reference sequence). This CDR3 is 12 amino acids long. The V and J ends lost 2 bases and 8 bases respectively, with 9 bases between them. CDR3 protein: CAWSREGEKLFF. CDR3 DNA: TGTGCCTGGAGTAGGGAGGGGGAAAAACTGTTTTTT.

In DNA, the CDR3 is TGTGCCAGCAGTTACTCTCGGGATCAGCCCCAGCATTTT. Its protein product is CASSYSRDQPQHF. The rearrangement links TRBV6-5 to TRBJ1-5; D gene ambiguous. CDR1 MNHEY and CDR2 SVGAGI come from the germline V gene. The CDR3 runs 13 residues. Trimming stripped 0 bases from V and 5 bases from J, with 5 bases between.

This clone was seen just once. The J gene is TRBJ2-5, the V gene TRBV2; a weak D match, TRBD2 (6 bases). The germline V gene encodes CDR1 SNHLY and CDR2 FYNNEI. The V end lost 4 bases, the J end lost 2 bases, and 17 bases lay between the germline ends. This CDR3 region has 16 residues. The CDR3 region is CASSGAGRWGQETQYF. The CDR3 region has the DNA TGTGCCAGCAGTGGGGCGGGGCGCTGGGGTCAAGAGACCCAGTACTTC.

This CDR3 is CASSFTGHGYTF. The CDR3 DNA is TGTGCCAGCAGTTTTACAGGACATGGCTACACCTTC. V and J are TRBV6-2 or TRBV6-3 and TRBJ1-2; D is possibly TRBD1 (5 bases). V lost 4 bases and J 6 bases, leaving 9 bases between the germline ends. The CDR3 runs 12 residues. The germline V gene has CDR1 MNHEY and CDR2 SVGEGT.

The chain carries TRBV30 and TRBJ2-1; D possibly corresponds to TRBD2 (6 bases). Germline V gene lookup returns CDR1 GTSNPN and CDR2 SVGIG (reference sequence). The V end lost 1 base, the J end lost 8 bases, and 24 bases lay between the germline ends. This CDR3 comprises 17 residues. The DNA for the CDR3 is TGTGCCTGGAGTGAGCTGATCAATAGGCGGGGACGGGATGAGCAGTTCTTC. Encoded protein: CAWSELINRRGRDEQFF.

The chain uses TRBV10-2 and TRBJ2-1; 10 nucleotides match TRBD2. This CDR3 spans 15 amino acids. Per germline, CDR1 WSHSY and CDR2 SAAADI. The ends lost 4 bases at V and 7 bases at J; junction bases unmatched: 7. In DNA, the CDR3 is TGCGCCAGCAGTGTAGGGCTAGCGGGGGTGAATGAGCAGTTCTTC. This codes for CASSVGLAGVNEQFF.